The 28 T cell receptor beta chains listed next were all sequenced from one sample in a study of cytomegalovirus exposure and HLA in healthy donors (dated by TCRdb to about 2017). The protocol used for the library was the immunoSEQ multiplex PCR assay. For the multiplex PCR, a mixture combining 60 forward primers for TCR Vbeta segments and 13 reverse primers for TCR Jbeta segments was used. Entries here come from immuneACCESS through TCRdb and include only in-frame sequences with V and J called. Some clones fail to appear in such tables; in the studies checked, an unresolved V gene covers under half of the shortfall, and the cause of the remainder is unknown. The sample table records some 180,000 clones; around 76% of these occur just once. Less than 2% of the sample is held by the ten biggest clonotypes. Sequencing was performed on PBMCs. The receptors here all came from a man aged 35 to 55 in good health and CMV-seronegative.

The table lists this clone with a count of one. This sequence joins TRBV4-3 and TRBJ1-2, with 8 nucleotides matching TRBD1. The germline CDR1 and CDR2 sequences are LGHNA and YSLEER. The CDR3 loop spans 15 amino acids. Trimming at V came to 4 bases and at J to 8 bases, leaving 12 bases not matched to a gene. The CDR3 loop reads CASSRGGAGGEGYTF. DNA for the CDR3: TGCGCCAGCAGCCGTGGGGGGGCAGGGGGCGAAGGCTACACCTTC.

The CDR3: CASRLGEIMRETQYF. The CDR3 DNA reads as TGTGCCAGTAGACTAGGGGAAATCATGAGAGAGACCCAGTACTTC. The chain employs TRBV7-2 and TRBJ2-5; perhaps TRBD2 as D (6 bases). Germline lookup yields CDR1 SGHTA and CDR2 FQGNSA. V was cut by 9 bases and J by 4 bases, with 21 bases left in between. The CDR3 is made up of 15 amino acids. Together with reference TRBV7-2 and TRBJ2-5, the CDR3 gives the full variable domain: GAGVSQSPSNKVTEKGKDVELRCDPISGHTALYWYRQSLGQGLEFLIYFQGNSAPDKSGLPSDRFSAERTGGSVSTLTIQRTQQEDSAVYLCASRLGEIMRETQYFGPGTRLLVL.

This sequence joins TRBV6-5 and TRBJ2-7; D gene uncertain. The CDR3 has 14 residues. CDR1 MNHEY and CDR2 SVGAGI come from the germline V gene. Trimming took off 3 bases at V and 3 bases at J, with 12 bases between the two ends. The CDR3 loop is CASSYESTLYEQYF. The CDR3 DNA sequence: TGTGCCAGCAGTTATGAGTCCACCCTCTACGAGCAGTACTTC.

The V and J genes are TRBV5-1 and TRBJ1-4; D perhaps matches TRBD1 (6 bases). The CDR3 is made up of 14 amino acids. The ends were cut back, 2 bases at V and 8 bases at J, with 13 bases in the middle. Germline V gene lookup returns CDR1 SGHRS and CDR2 YFSETQ. The chain's CDR3 is CASSFRGKEEKLFF. In DNA form, the CDR3 reads TGCGCCAGCAGCTTCAGGGGTAAGGAGGAAAAACTGTTTTTT. The variable domain in full, with the rest retrieved from reference TRBV5-1 and TRBJ1-4, is KAGVTQTPRYLIKTRGQQVTLSCSPISGHRSVSWYQQTPGQGLQFLFEYFSETQRNKGNFPGRFSGRQFSNSRSEMNVSTLELGDSALYLCASSFRGKEEKLFFGSGTQLSVL.

The chain links TRBV9 to TRBJ2-3; TRBD2 matches 10 bases. Germline V gene sequence: CDR1 SGDLS, CDR2 YYNGEE. CDR3 length: 15 residues. The junction had 4 bases not matched to a gene; V was cut back by 3 bases and J by 3 bases. Here the CDR3 reads CASSAASGRTDTQYF. The DNA for the CDR3 is TGTGCCAGCAGCGCGGCTAGCGGGAGAACAGATACGCAGTATTTT. Complete variable domain (other parts from reference TRBV9 and TRBJ2-3): DSGVTQTPKHLITATGQRVTLRCSPRSGDLSVYWYQQSLDQGLQFLIQYYNGEERAKGNILERFSAQQFPDLHSELNLSSLELGDSALYFCASSAASGRTDTQYFGPGTRLTVL.

V is TRBV7-2 and J is TRBJ2-5; 8 bases match TRBD2. The CDR3 is made up of 15 amino acids. J was trimmed by 5 bases and V by 5 bases; bases with no gene match: 10. Per germline, CDR1 SGHTA and CDR2 FQGNSA. CDR3 DNA: TGTGCCAGCAGCGGACTAGCAAGGTTTTTGGAGACCCAGTACTTC. Amino acids: CASSGLARFLETQYF. The full variable domain, its missing parts supplied by reference TRBV7-2 and TRBJ2-5, is GAGVSQSPSNKVTEKGKDVELRCDPISGHTALYWYRQSLGQGLEFLIYFQGNSAPDKSGLPSDRFSAERTGGSVSTLTIQRTQQEDSAVYLCASSGLARFLETQYFGPGTRLLVL.

This rearrangement joins TRBV5-4 to TRBJ1-1; 10 bases map to TRBD1. This CDR3 has 17 residues. Germline assignment: CDR1 SGHNT and CDR2 YYREEE (reference sequence). V lost 5 bases and J lost 1; bases outside the gene matches: 11. The CDR3 DNA is TGTGCCAGCAGTTATCCCGACAGGGGGCGAGGGAACACTGAAGCTTTCTTT. Residues: CASSYPDRGRGNTEAFF.

The chain carries TRBV13 and TRBJ2-7, with TRBD2 matching 8 bases. V was pared by 2 bases and J by 5 bases, with 11 bases of the junction left unmatched. Germline values: CDR1 PRHDT, CDR2 FYEKMQ (reference sequence). CDR3 length: 16 residues. CDR3 DNA sequence: TGTGCCAGCAGCTTAAATGATGGCGCGGGAGGTCACGAGCAGTACTTC. This sequence encodes CASSLNDGAGGHEQYF.

The chain links TRBV30 to TRBJ2-7; D not resolved. This CDR3 comprises 14 residues. The germline V gene has CDR1 GTSNPN and CDR2 SVGIG (reference sequence). Trimming removed 2 bases from V and 0 bases from J, with 11 bases in between. The CDR3 loop is CAWSLSHGSYEQYF. CDR3 nucleotides: TGTGCCTGGAGTCTCTCGCACGGCTCCTACGAGCAGTACTTC.

This clone was observed a handful of times. The chain employs TRBV7-8 and TRBJ1-2, with D possibly matching TRBD1 (6 bases). Between the trimmed V and J ends, which lost 0 bases and 5 bases, there was a span of 10 bases. Germline CDR1 is SGHVS and CDR2 is FQNEAQ. The length of the CDR3 is 14 residues. CDR3 bases: TGTGCCAGCAGCTTAGCGGCTCAGGGGTATGGCTACACCTTC. The encoded protein is CASSLAAQGYGYTF.

This sequence joins TRBV27 and TRBJ2-2; 8 bases agree with TRBD1. CDR1 and CDR2 from the germline V gene are MNHEY and SMNVEV (reference sequence). V shed 6 bases and J 5 bases; nucleotides not matched to a gene: 8. The CDR3 is 15 residues long. CDR3 DNA sequence: TGTGCCAGCAGACTGGACAGGGTCGTAACCGGGGAGCTGTTTTTT. It codes for CASRLDRVVTGELFF.

The chain recombines TRBV29-1 with TRBJ1-2; 8 positions agree with TRBD1. The trim removed 7 bases at V and 2 bases at J, leaving 6 bases unmatched. The CDR3 extends over 13 amino acids. CDR1 is SQVTM and CDR2 is ANQGSEA in the germline V gene. CDR3 DNA: TGCAGCGGTTGGACAGGGCCAAACTATGGCTACACCTTC. Its translation is CSGWTGPNYGYTF.

The CDR3 protein is CASNGQGAMYEQYF. CDR3 nucleotides: TGCGCCAGCAACGGACAGGGGGCTATGTACGAGCAGTACTTC. The chain is built from TRBV5-1 and TRBJ2-7, with 11 bases matching TRBD1. The V gene end was trimmed by 6 bases and the J gene end by 4 bases; junction bases not matched to a gene: 6. The CDR3 extends over 14 amino acids. In germline, CDR1 is SGHRS, CDR2 YFSETQ.

V is TRBV27 and J is TRBJ2-2, with TRBD1 identical over 10 bases. Germline trimming cut 2 bases from V and 0 bases from J; bases unmatched to any gene: 3. CDR1 and CDR2 from the germline V gene are MNHEY and SMNVEV (reference sequence). The CDR3 extends over 17 amino acids. The CDR3 nucleotides read TGTGCCAGCAGTTTAGTCGGACAGGGGGCGAACACCGGGGAGCTGTTTTTT. Translation gives CASSLVGQGANTGELFF.

This clone was seen more than once but under ten times. This sequence joins TRBV19 and TRBJ1-5, with 7 bases lining up with TRBD1. Trimming removed 6 bases from V and 2 bases from J; junction bases left unmatched: 1. In germline, CDR1 is LNHDA, CDR2 SQIVND (reference sequence). The CDR3 is made up of 13 amino acids. The CDR3 nucleotides are TGTGCCAGTAGACAGGGGCGCAATCAGCCCCAGCATTTT. Translation gives CASRQGRNQPQHF.

The CDR3 DNA reads as TGTGCCAGCAGCTTCGGACTGGGAGAGACCCAGTACTTC. This encodes CASSFGLGETQYF. The chain uses TRBV7-9 and TRBJ2-5; possibly TRBD2 for D (5 bases). Germline V lookup: CDR1 SEHNR, CDR2 FQNEAQ (reference sequence). V was pared by 3 bases and J by 4 bases, with 9 bases between. The CDR3 totals 13 residues.

There are a few counts of this clone. This chain connects TRBV7-2 to TRBJ2-1, with a possible D match to TRBD2 (6 bases). The germline V gene has CDR1 SGHTA and CDR2 FQGNSA. The CDR3 spans 15 residues. Trimming removed 0 bases at V and 9 bases at J, with 15 bases between. The chain's CDR3 is CASSLAGRGVTEQFF. As DNA, the CDR3 is TGTGCCAGCAGCTTAGCTGGGCGGGGAGTTACTGAGCAGTTCTTC.

This chain uses TRBV15 with TRBJ2-7; 13 bases line up with TRBD2. From germline, CDR1 is LNHNV and CDR2 YYDKDF (reference sequence). V lost 3 bases to trimming and J lost 4 bases; unmatched junction nucleotides: 0. The CDR3 has 14 amino acids. CDR3 DNA: TGTGCCACCAGCAGGGGACTAGCGGGATACGAGCAGTACTTC. Translation gives CATSRGLAGYEQYF.

The CDR3 region is CASSSPQINEQFF. The CDR3 region has the DNA TGTGCCAGCAGCTCTCCACAGATAAATGAGCAGTTCTTC. The chain uses TRBV5-4 and TRBJ2-1, with no clear D. CDR1 is SGHNT and CDR2 is YYREEE in the germline V gene (reference sequence). V lost 3 bases and J lost 7, with 11 bases in between. This CDR3 spans 13 amino acids.

In DNA, the CDR3 is TGCGCCAGCAGCTTGGCCAGTGGCGGGGGTACCAGGTACGAGCAGTACTTC. It codes for CASSLASGGGTRYEQYF. J is TRBJ2-7 and V is TRBV5-1; TRBD2 matches 7 bases. The CDR3 is made up of 17 amino acids. CDR1 SGHRS and CDR2 YFSETQ come from the germline V gene. J lost 4 bases, V lost 0 bases, and 13 bases had no gene match. Full variable domain (remainder filled in from reference TRBV5-1 and TRBJ2-7): KAGVTQTPRYLIKTRGQQVTLSCSPISGHRSVSWYQQTPGQGLQFLFEYFSETQRNKGNFPGRFSGRQFSNSRSEMNVSTLELGDSALYLCASSLASGGGTRYEQYFGPGTRLTVT.

The gene calls are TRBV6-1 and TRBJ1-2, with a weak D call TRBD1 (6 bases). CDR1 and CDR2 from the germline V gene are MNHNS and SASEGT. V lost 4 bases and J 0 bases, leaving 12 bases between the germline ends. This CDR3 contains 15 residues. CDR3 in amino acids: CASSARDTTNYGYTF. The CDR3 region has the DNA TGTGCCAGCAGTGCGAGGGACACAACTAACTATGGCTACACCTTC.

The V and J genes are TRBV7-3 and TRBJ2-5, with unresolved D. The J call could be wrong; TRBJ2-7 is a better fit for the DNA end. Germline CDR1 and CDR2: SGHTA and FQGTGA. The CDR3 totals 13 residues. CDR3 loop: CASSLTPTYEQYF. Written as DNA, the CDR3 is TGTGCCAGCAGCTTAACACCTACCTACGAGCAGTACTTC.

The chain links TRBV4-3 to TRBJ2-3; 13 positions match TRBD2. V lost 3 bases and J lost 0; bases outside the gene matches: 3. There are 17 residues in the CDR3. Germline V lookup: CDR1 LGHNA, CDR2 YSLEER. The CDR3 here is CASSQRTSGGSTDTQYF. Written as DNA, the CDR3 is TGCGCCAGCAGCCAGAGGACTAGCGGGGGAAGCACAGATACGCAGTATTTT.

The CDR3 is CATRTSGGVTGTQYF. The CDR3 coding sequence is TGTGCCACCAGGACTAGCGGGGGGGTTACGGGTACGCAGTATTTT. The chain carries TRBV7-2 and TRBJ2-3, with 15 positions matching TRBD2. V gave up 10 bases and J gave up 8 bases; unmatched junction bases: 10. Germline V CDR1 and CDR2: SGHTA, FQGNSA. The CDR3 has 15 residues.

DNA of the CDR3: TGCGCCAGCATGCGCCGAGGGGGACGGAACAATGAGCAGTTCTTC. This codes for CASMRRGGRNNEQFF. The chain carries TRBV5-1 and TRBJ2-1, with a weak D call TRBD1 (6 bases). V dropped 6 bases and J dropped 5 bases, with 18 bases sitting between them. The CDR3 has 15 amino acids. Germline V gene data show CDR1 as SGHRS and CDR2 as YFSETQ.

This clone came up once. The chain has TRBV27 and TRBJ2-2; unclear D gene. The CDR3 is 13 residues long. In germline, CDR1 is MNHEY, CDR2 SMNVEV (reference sequence). The germline V and J ends were trimmed by 5 bases and 8 bases, with 12 bases remaining between them. CDR3 bases: TGTGCCAGCAGTCCAAACTCCGGGGGGGAGCTGTTTTTT. Translation: CASSPNSGGELFF.

This chain uses TRBV7-3 with TRBJ1-2, with 7 bases identical to TRBD1. V lost 0 bases to trimming and J lost 5 bases; unmatched junction nucleotides: 12. CDR3 length: 17 residues. Germline CDR1 reads SGHTA; CDR2 reads FQGTGA. In DNA, the CDR3 is TGTGCCAGCAGCTTAACGAGCCCGAACAGGGGAGGTTATGGCTACACCTTC. Its translation is CASSLTSPNRGGYGYTF. The variable domain in full, completed from reference TRBV7-3 and TRBJ1-2, reads GAGVSQTPSNKVTEKGKYVELRCDPISGHTALYWYRQSLGQGPEFLIYFQGTGAADDSGLPNDRFFAVRPEGSVSTLKIQRTERGDSAVYLCASSLTSPNRGGYGYTFGSGTRLTVV.

The chain links TRBV28 to TRBJ1-2, with TRBD1 as a possible D gene (5 bases). CDR1 is MDHEN and CDR2 is SYDVKM in the germline V gene. The length of the CDR3 is 11 residues. V gave up 6 bases and J gave up 8 bases, with 10 bases separating them. CDR3 nucleotides: TGTGCCAGCAGATCTCCAGGGGGCTACACCTTC. Translating it yields CASRSPGGYTF.